This is a list of T cell receptor beta chains from one sample in a study of T cell repertoires in cytomegalovirus infection. TCRdb re-called the reads with MiXCR, one entry per CDR3 protein. The table records 250,000 to 300,000 distinct CDR3 sequences, more than 20% of them present only once. The source material was PBMCs. The receptor set was obtained from a human donor in good health (CMV status not recorded). Some clones in this sample may be carry-over from other donors' samples. Each CDR3 is given with its conserved first and last residue. The D gene is left open where the match is weak. The size field is filled for only some rows; it gives once, few, many or a size class.

d_call clone_size j_call v_call cdr3_aa cdr3_nt
TRBD1 NA TRBJ1-1 TRBV29-1 CSAKGQGAVTEAFF TGCAGCGCCAAGGGACAGGGGGCAGTAACTGAAGCTTTCTTT
NA NA TRBJ2-3 TRBV11-3 CASSVGTHGTDTQYF TGTGCCAGCAGCGTCGGGACCCATGGGACAGATACGCAGTATTTT
NA NA TRBJ2-1 TRBV7-9 CASSQGQFNEQFF TGTGCCAGCAGCCAGGGTCAGTTCAATGAGCAGTTCTTC
TRBD1 many TRBJ2-2 TRBV11-2 CASSASRDRGELFF TGTGCCAGCAGCGCGTCCCGGGACAGGGGGGAGCTGTTTTTT
NA many TRBJ2-2 TRBV7-2 CASSLYTNTGELFF TGTGCCAGCAGCTTATACACGAACACCGGGGAGCTGTTTTTT
NA medium-sized TRBJ2-4 TRBV11-3 CASSFGGDIQYF TGTGCCAGCAGCTTTGGCGGAGACATTCAGTACTTC
TRBD1 many TRBJ2-7 TRBV7-2 CASSLLQGSEQYF TGTGCCAGCAGCTTACTACAGGGGTCCGAGCAGTACTTC
TRBD1 NA TRBJ1-3 TRBV7-6 CASSGQGFAGNTIYF TGTGCCAGCAGCGGACAGGGGTTTGCTGGAAACACCATATATTTT
TRBD2 few TRBJ2-5 TRBV28 CASSLAGGPGQETQYF TGTGCCAGCAGTTTAGCGGGAGGGCCCGGTCAAGAGACCCAGTACTTC
TRBD2 many TRBJ2-7 TRBV7-2 CASSLGTPGGSEQYF TGTGCCAGCAGCTTAGGCACGCCGGGAGGGTCCGAGCAGTACTTC
NA NA TRBJ1-4 TRBV2 CASSYQGGYEKLFF TGTGCCAGCAGTTACCAGGGAGGGTATGAAAAACTGTTTTTT